This T cell receptor (beta chain) is from a study of PD-1 blockade in classical Hodgkin lymphoma. All trial patients relapsed after autologous stem cell transplantation. Some clones are missing from TCRdb's copy, which holds only in-frame ones; the method was immunoSEQ multiplex PCR. This sample has about 11,000 clones, with approximately 82% found just once. The CDR3 extends over 15 amino acids. The germline CDR1 and CDR2 sequences are GTSNPN and SVGIG (reference sequence). V lost 0 bases, J lost 0 bases, and 12 bases lay in between. The V call is TRBV30, the J call TRBJ2-7, with D possibly matching TRBD1 (5 bases). The receptor was isolated from a human donor with classical Hodgkin lymphoma. This specimen was peripheral blood mononuclear cells (PBMCs), taken before the second cycle of nivolumab. The CDR3: CAWSVKWGLSYEQYF. The CDR3 nucleotides read TGTGCCTGGAGTGTAAAGTGGGGCCTCTCCTACGAGCAGTACTTC.